What follows are 27 T cell receptor beta chains derived from one specimen sequenced in a study of blood T cell repertoires in COVID-19. Sequencing used immunoSEQ multiplex PCR; TCRdb keeps in-frame clones, though not all of them. The table lists 200,000 to 300,000 clones, more than 75% of them singletons, with 0.99% in the top ten. Sequencing was carried out using peripheral blood. The receptors originated from a woman aged 40 to 55 who had recovered from COVID-19.

The V call is TRBV9, the J call TRBJ2-2; weak D call: TRBD1 (6 bases). Trimming took 4 bases from V and 6 from J, leaving 22 bases between them. Germline values: CDR1 SGDLS, CDR2 YYNGEE. The CDR3 loop spans 17 amino acids. This CDR3 is CASSPQGSSLGAGELFF. CDR3 nucleotides: TGTGCCAGCAGCCCCCAGGGGTCCTCCCTTGGAGCCGGGGAGCTGTTTTTT.

The V gene is TRBV15, the J gene TRBJ2-3, with 7 bases fitting TRBD2. The germline gives CDR1 LNHNV, CDR2 YYDKDF (reference sequence). The ends lost 3 bases at V and 2 bases at J; junction bases unmatched: 2. The length of the CDR3 is 14 residues. CDR3 protein: CATSRGGTTDTQYF. The CDR3 DNA follows: TGTGCCACCAGCAGGGGAGGGACCACAGATACGCAGTATTTT.

This sequence joins TRBV6-2 or TRBV6-3 and TRBJ2-3, with 8 bases identical to TRBD2. This CDR3 spans 15 amino acids. Germline V lookup: CDR1 MNHEY, CDR2 SVGEGT. Germline trimming cut 6 bases from V and 4 bases from J; bases unmatched to any gene: 9. The CDR3 region is CASSGSGSTADTQYF. CDR3 nucleotides: TGTGCCAGCAGCGGAAGCGGGAGTACCGCAGATACGCAGTATTTT.

The chain employs TRBV19 and TRBJ1-5; D uncertain. Germline V gives CDR1 LNHDA, CDR2 SQIVND (reference sequence). V was trimmed by 7 bases and J by 3 bases, leaving 13 bases between them. This CDR3 has 14 amino acids. For the CDR3, the DNA is TGTGCCAGTACGACTTTTCCTACCAATCAGCCCCAGCATTTT. This sequence encodes CASTTFPTNQPQHF. Full variable domain (missing parts from reference TRBV19 and TRBJ1-5): DGGITQSPKYLFRKEGQNVTLSCEQNLNHDAMYWYRQDPGQGLRLIYYSQIVNDFQKGDIAEGYSVSREKKESFPLTVTSAQKNPTAFYLCASTTFPTNQPQHFGDGTRLSIL.

This chain links TRBV4-1 with TRBJ1-2; the match to TRBD1 covers 8 bases. Trimming removed 2 bases from V and 4 bases from J; junction bases left unmatched: 9. Germline-derived CDR1 and CDR2 are MGHRA and YSYEKL. The CDR3 runs to 16 residues. CDR3 coding DNA: TGCGCCAGCAGCCAACTAACGACAGGGGTTGGCTATGGCTACACCTTC. Translating gives CASSQLTTGVGYGYTF.

The chain uses TRBV5-1 and TRBJ2-5, with D perhaps matching TRBD2 (6 bases). In germline, CDR1 is SGHRS, CDR2 YFSETQ. V lost 0 bases and J 5 bases, leaving 17 bases between the germline ends. There are 16 residues in the CDR3. CDR3 coding DNA: TGCGCCAGCAGCTTGGTAGGTAGCGGACGCGGGGAGACCCAGTACTTC. It translates to CASSLVGSGRGETQYF.

V usage is TRBV7-3 and J usage is TRBJ2-3, with 12 bases fitting TRBD2. The CDR3 extends over 18 amino acids. Per the germline V gene, CDR1 is SGHTA and CDR2 is FQGTGA. Germline trimming cut 0 bases from V and 4 bases from J; bases unmatched to any gene: 8. The CDR3 region is CASSLTSGLAGRADTQYF. In nucleotides, the CDR3 is TGTGCCAGCAGCTTAACGTCCGGACTAGCGGGAAGGGCAGATACGCAGTATTTT.

The count of this clone is one. The chain combines TRBV19 with TRBJ1-2; D not resolved. Trimming took off 0 bases at V and 4 bases at J, with 15 bases between the two ends. The germline V gene encodes CDR1 LNHDA and CDR2 SQIVND (reference sequence). There are 16 residues in the CDR3. The DNA of the CDR3 is TGTGCCAGTAGTATAGATTTTGACGGACTAAGCTATGGCTACACCTTC. This translates into CASSIDFDGLSYGYTF.

The V and J genes are TRBV27 and TRBJ2-7, with TRBD2 identical over 8 bases. V dropped 6 bases and J dropped 4; count of bases not matched to a gene: 8. The CDR3 contains 14 residues. The V gene's germline CDR1 is MNHEY and CDR2 SMNVEV (reference sequence). The chain's CDR3 is CASRDSGTTYEQYF. For the CDR3, the DNA is TGTGCCAGCAGGGATAGCGGGACCACTTACGAGCAGTACTTC.

V and J are TRBV7-8 and TRBJ2-2, with 9 bases matching TRBD2. Germline CDR1 and CDR2: SGHVS and FQNEAQ. The ends lost 5 bases at V and 6 bases at J; junction bases unmatched: 10. The CDR3 contains 16 residues. In DNA form, the CDR3 reads TGTGCCAGCAGCCCTGGCGGGAGGGGTGGAGCCGGGGAGCTGTTTTTT. Protein product: CASSPGGRGGAGELFF. The complete variable domain, with remaining parts taken from reference TRBV7-8 and TRBJ2-2, reads GAGVSQSPRYKVAKRGQDVALRCDPISGHVSLFWYQQALGQGPEFLTYFQNEAQLDKSGLPSDRFFAERPEGSVSTLKIQRTQQEDSAVYLCASSPGGRGGAGELFFGEGSRLTVL.

The V and J genes are TRBV7-2 and TRBJ2-7; a weak D match, TRBD1 (5 bases). This CDR3 comprises 16 residues. Germline V lookup: CDR1 SGHTA, CDR2 FQGNSA. V dropped 2 bases and J dropped 0 bases, with 14 bases sitting between them. Here the CDR3 DNA reads TGTGCCAGCAGCTTAACAGGCTCACAGAGCTCCTACGAGCAGTACTTC. Encoded protein: CASSLTGSQSSYEQYF.

This clone has just a few counts. The gene calls are TRBV13 and TRBJ2-1, with 7 bases that match TRBD1. Germline V gene sequence: CDR1 PRHDT, CDR2 FYEKMQ (reference sequence). Germline trimming cut 5 bases from V and 7 bases from J; bases unmatched to any gene: 11. This CDR3 region has 15 residues. DNA of the CDR3: TGTGCCAGCAGCCCGCGACAGGGCTTGCGGAATGAGCAGTTCTTC. This gives the protein CASSPRQGLRNEQFF.

The chain couples TRBV6-4 to TRBJ2-1, with 7 positions matching TRBD2. The CDR3 totals 15 residues. With V trimmed by 4 bases and J by 5 bases, 8 bases remained unmatched. From germline, CDR1 is MRHNA and CDR2 SNTAGT. For the CDR3, the DNA is TGTGCCAGCAGTGCCCGGGAGGCGCACCACAATGAGCAGTTCTTC. Protein sequence: CASSAREAHHNEQFF.

The V call is TRBV7-2, the J call TRBJ2-3; D is possibly TRBD2 (5 bases). The CDR3 has 16 amino acids. Trimming removed 5 bases from V and 3 bases from J, with 18 bases in between. CDR1 and CDR2 (germline): SGHTA, FQGNSA. CDR3 sequence: CASSPFGGLGTDTQYF. The DNA of the CDR3 is TGTGCCAGCAGCCCTTTCGGCGGGCTGGGGACAGATACGCAGTATTTT.

V gene TRBV6-5 combines with J gene TRBJ1-2; 8 bases map to TRBD1. J lost 7 bases, V lost 4 bases, and 8 bases had no gene match. The germline V gene has CDR1 MNHEY and CDR2 SVGAGI. The CDR3 is 14 amino acids. CDR3 nucleotides: TGTGCCAGCAGTTCCCGGGACAGGTTTTCTGGCTACACCTTC. Encoded protein: CASSSRDRFSGYTF.

The V call is TRBV27, the J call TRBJ2-7; 7 nucleotides match TRBD2. Germline V gene lookup returns CDR1 MNHEY and CDR2 SMNVEV (reference sequence). V was clipped by 6 bases and J by 5 bases; unmatched bases: 10. The CDR3 totals 14 residues. The CDR3 nucleotides are TGTGCCAGCAGCCCTCCGGGACTACGCGACGAGCAGTACTTC. Its protein is CASSPPGLRDEQYF.

The V gene is TRBV11-2, the J gene TRBJ2-7, with 12 bases identical to TRBD2. V trimming: 2 bases; J trimming: 7 bases; junction bases outside the gene matches: 9. This CDR3 has 16 amino acids. Germline lookup yields CDR1 SGHAT and CDR2 FQNNGV. CDR3 DNA sequence: TGTGCCAGCAGCTTATGGTGGGCTAGCGGGGGGGAGGAGCAGTACTTC. As protein: CASSLWWASGGEEQYF.

The chain employs TRBV23-1 and TRBJ2-4; 7 bases are shared with TRBD2. TRBV23-1 is flagged as an ORF with uncertain function. Losses at the gene ends were 6 bases for V and 2 bases for J; bases not matched to a gene: 4. The CDR3 is 14 amino acids. CDR3 in amino acids: CASRGRASKNIQYF. CDR3 in DNA: TGCGCCAGCAGGGGGAGGGCTTCCAAAAACATTCAGTACTTC.

This chain uses TRBV3-1 (or the pseudogene TRBV3-2) with TRBJ1-6; maybe TRBD1 (6 bases). V lost 4 bases and J lost 6, with 10 bases in between. Germline CDR1 LGHDT, CDR2 YNNKEL (reference sequence). The length of the CDR3 is 14 residues. The CDR3 sequence: CASSPRGLNSPLHF. For the CDR3, the DNA is TGTGCCAGCAGCCCCAGGGGCCTTAATTCACCCCTCCACTTT.

This clone was found a few times. The chain couples TRBV28 to TRBJ1-1, with a possible D match to TRBD1 (5 bases). From germline, CDR1 is MDHEN and CDR2 SYDVKM. The CDR3 totals 11 residues. V was cut by 8 bases and J by 5 bases, with 9 bases left in between. The CDR3 coding sequence is TGTGCCAGCGGCAGGGTTACTGAAGCTTTCTTT. This codes for CASGRVTEAFF.

The chain carries TRBV18 and TRBJ1-5; 12 nucleotides line up with TRBD1. CDR3 size: 18 residues. The germline V gene has CDR1 KGHSH and CDR2 LQKENI. V shed 0 bases, J shed 2 bases, and the junction held 5 bases outside the gene matches. The CDR3 sequence: CASSPPGQGAWGNQPQHF. DNA for the CDR3: TGTGCCAGCTCACCACCGGGACAGGGGGCTTGGGGCAATCAGCCCCAGCATTTT.

The gene calls are TRBV7-9 and TRBJ2-7; tentatively, D is TRBD1 (6 bases). The CDR3 consists of 15 residues. Looked up from germline, CDR1 is SEHNR and CDR2 is FQNEAQ (reference sequence). V was cut by 7 bases and J by 1 base, with 17 bases left in between. In nucleotides, the CDR3 is TGTGCCAGCAACCTGGTGGGCAGGGGTTCCTACGAGCAGTACTTC. Protein: CASNLVGRGSYEQYF.

The rearrangement joins TRBV6-2 or TRBV6-3 to TRBJ2-5, with 8 positions matching TRBD1. From germline, CDR1 is MNHEY and CDR2 SVGEGT. The CDR3 loop spans 15 amino acids. V dropped 5 bases and J dropped 7; count of bases not matched to a gene: 12. The CDR3 loop reads CASSPGQGRLVTQYF. CDR3 in DNA: TGTGCCAGCAGTCCCGGACAGGGAAGGTTGGTGACCCAGTACTTC.

V and J are TRBV7-2 and TRBJ2-7; 9 bases are a match to TRBD1. V trimming: 5 bases; J trimming: 3 bases; junction bases outside the gene matches: 8. CDR3 length equals 15 residues. Germline CDR1 and CDR2: SGHTA and FQGNSA. The CDR3 nucleotides read TGTGCCAGCAGCCCCGGGGGGACAGGGATCTACGAGCAGTACTTC. Amino acids: CASSPGGTGIYEQYF.

V and J are TRBV30 and TRBJ1-2, with D tentatively TRBD1 (6 bases). V lost 2 bases and J 4 bases, leaving 11 bases between the germline ends. CDR3 length: 13 residues. Germline V lookup: CDR1 GTSNPN, CDR2 SVGIG (reference sequence). The CDR3 region is CAWSQGGGYGYTF. The CDR3 DNA reads as TGTGCCTGGAGTCAAGGGGGGGGCTATGGCTACACCTTC. Drawing the rest from reference TRBV30 and TRBJ1-2, the complete variable domain is SQTIHQWPATLVQPVGSPLSLECTVEGTSNPNLYWYRQAAGRGLQLLFYSVGIGQISSEVPQNLSASRPQDRQFILSSKKLLLSDSGFYLCAWSQGGGYGYTFGSGTRLTVV.

The chain employs TRBV6-6 and TRBJ2-1; 10 bases map to TRBD2. Germline V CDR1 and CDR2: MNHNY, SVGAGI (reference sequence). Germline trimming cut 7 bases from V and 8 bases from J; bases unmatched to any gene: 14. This CDR3 contains 16 residues. CDR3 coding DNA: TGTGCCAGCACTCCCAAAGGGGCTAGCGGGAGCCATGAGCAGTTCTTC. Encoded protein: CASTPKGASGSHEQFF.

The chain carries TRBV11-2 and TRBJ1-1; D unclear. This CDR3 region has 14 residues. Trimming stripped 1 base from V and 5 bases from J, with 11 bases between. Germline V gene lookup returns CDR1 SGHAT and CDR2 FQNNGV. CDR3 sequence: CASSLAPTGTEAFF. The CDR3 DNA reads TGTGCCAGCAGCTTAGCACCGACTGGGACTGAAGCTTTCTTT. The variable domain in full, with the rest retrieved from reference TRBV11-2 and TRBJ1-1, is EAGVAQSPRYKIIEKRQSVAFWCNPISGHATLYWYQQILGQGPKLLIQFQNNGVVDDSQLPKDRFSAERLKGVDSTLKIQPAKLEDSAVYLCASSLAPTGTEAFFGQGTRLTVV.